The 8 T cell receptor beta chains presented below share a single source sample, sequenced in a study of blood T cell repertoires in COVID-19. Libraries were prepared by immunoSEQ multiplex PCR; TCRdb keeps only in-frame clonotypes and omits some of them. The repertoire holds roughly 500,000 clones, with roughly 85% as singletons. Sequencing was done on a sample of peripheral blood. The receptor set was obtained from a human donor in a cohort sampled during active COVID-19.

In nucleotides, the CDR3 is TGTGCCAGCAGCTCGGACAGGCCACATGGCTACACCTTC. Protein: CASSSDRPHGYTF. The chain recombines TRBV5-6 with TRBJ1-2, with 7 bases aligning to TRBD1. V was pared by 3 bases and J by 6 bases, with 5 bases of the junction left unmatched. Per the germline V gene, CDR1 is SGHDT and CDR2 is YYEEEE. This CDR3 comprises 13 residues. Full variable domain (rest looked up from reference TRBV5-6 and TRBJ1-2): DAGVTQSPTHLIKTRGQQVTLRCSPKSGHDTVSWYQQALGQGPQFIFQYYEEEERQRGNFPDRFSGHQFPNYSSELNVNALLLGDSALYLCASSSDRPHGYTFGSGTRLTVV.

The CDR3 loop is CASSLSGSADTQYF. The DNA for the CDR3 is TGTGCCAGCAGCTTATCGGGGAGTGCAGATACGCAGTATTTT. This chain connects TRBV7-9 to TRBJ2-3; D is possibly TRBD2 (5 bases). V lost 2 bases, J lost 4 bases, and 10 bases lay in between. The CDR3 is made up of 14 amino acids. Per germline, CDR1 SEHNR and CDR2 FQNEAQ (reference sequence).

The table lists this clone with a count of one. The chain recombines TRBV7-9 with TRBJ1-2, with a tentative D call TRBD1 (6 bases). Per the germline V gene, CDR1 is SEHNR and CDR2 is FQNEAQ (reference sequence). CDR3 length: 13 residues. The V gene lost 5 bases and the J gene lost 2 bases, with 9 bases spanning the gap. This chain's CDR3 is CASSPDSNYGYTF. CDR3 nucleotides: TGTGCCAGCAGCCCGGACAGCAACTATGGCTACACCTTC.

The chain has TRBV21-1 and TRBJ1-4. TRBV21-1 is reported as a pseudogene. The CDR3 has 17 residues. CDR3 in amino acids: CASSKEDCWKTNEKLFF. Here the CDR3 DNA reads TGTGCCAGCAGCAAAGAGGACTGCTGGAAGACTAATGAAAAACTGTTTTTT.

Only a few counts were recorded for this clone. The CDR3 protein is CAISGDRIYGYTF. In DNA, the CDR3 is TGTGCCATCAGTGGGGACAGGATTTATGGCTACACCTTC. The chain couples TRBV10-3 to TRBJ1-2; 8 nucleotides agree with TRBD1. Germline loops: CDR1 ENHRY, CDR2 SYGVKD. The CDR3 is made up of 13 amino acids. V was pared by 4 bases and J by 5 bases, with 3 bases of the junction left unmatched.

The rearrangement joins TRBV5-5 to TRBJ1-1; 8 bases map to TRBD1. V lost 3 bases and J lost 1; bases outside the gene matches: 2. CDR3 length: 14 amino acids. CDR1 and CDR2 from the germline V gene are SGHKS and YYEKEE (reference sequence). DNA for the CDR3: TGTGCCAGCAGCTGGACAGGGACGAACACTGAAGCTTTCTTT. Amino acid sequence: CASSWTGTNTEAFF.

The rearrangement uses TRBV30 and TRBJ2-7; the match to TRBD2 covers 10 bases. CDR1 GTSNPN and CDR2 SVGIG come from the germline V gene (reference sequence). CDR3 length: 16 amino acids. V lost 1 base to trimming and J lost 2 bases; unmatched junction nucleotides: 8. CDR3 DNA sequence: TGTGCCTGGAGTGGCCAGAGGACTAGCGGACCCTACGAGCAGTACTTC. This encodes CAWSGQRTSGPYEQYF.

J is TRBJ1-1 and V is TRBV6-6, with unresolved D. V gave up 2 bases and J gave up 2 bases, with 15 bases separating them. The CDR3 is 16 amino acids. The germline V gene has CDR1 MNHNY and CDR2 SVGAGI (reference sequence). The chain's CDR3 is CASSYRPQRSNTEAFF. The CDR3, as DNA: TGTGCCAGCAGTTACCGCCCGCAGAGGTCTAACACTGAAGCTTTCTTT.